These T cell receptor beta chains were read from a single sample in a study of cytotoxic CD8 clonotypes in ibrutinib-treated CLL. The protocol was immunoSEQ multiplex PCR, while the TCRdb copy is restricted to in-frame clones and leaves out a portion. The sample records tens of thousands of clones, approximately 87% being singletons. The sample in question was PBMCs, obtained after 24 months of ibrutinib treatment. These receptors were collected from a human donor with chronic lymphocytic leukemia. Each CDR3 is given with its conserved first and last residue. A D gene is named only where the DNA matches it firmly. Expanded clones get a size class; other rows say once, few or many, or leave the size out.

d_call j_call clone_size v_call cdr3_aa cdr3_nt
NA TRBJ2-7 NA TRBV29-1 CSVDDSSYEQYF TGCAGCGTTGATGACAGCTCCTACGAGCAGTACTTC
NA TRBJ2-5 NA TRBV30 CAWSGEETQYF TGTGCCTGGAGTGGGGAAGAGACCCAGTACTTC
NA TRBJ1-1 NA TRBV9 CASSVGGYTEAFF TGTGCCAGCAGCGTTGGGGGCTACACTGAAGCTTTCTTT
TRBD2 TRBJ2-2 NA TRBV18 CASSPLGLAVPYTGELFF TGTGCCAGCTCACCACTCGGACTAGCGGTCCCTTACACCGGGGAGCTGTTTTTT
TRBD1 TRBJ2-7 few TRBV6-5 CASSYVQGAAYEQYF TGTGCCAGCAGTTACGTTCAGGGGGCAGCGTACGAGCAGTACTTC
NA TRBJ2-1 once TRBV15 CATSRDAGGQFF TGTGCCACCAGCAGAGACGCTGGGGGGCAGTTCTTC
TRBD2 TRBJ2-1 NA TRBV19 CASSTTSGRGEQFF TGTGCCAGTAGTACGACTAGCGGGCGTGGTGAGCAGTTCTTC
TRBD2 TRBJ2-7 NA TRBV5-6 CASSLGLADYEQYF TGTGCCAGCAGCCTCGGACTAGCGGACTACGAGCAGTACTTC
NA TRBJ1-5 NA TRBV4-2 CASSPERVQPQHF TGTGCCAGCAGCCCAGAGAGAGTTCAGCCCCAGCATTTT
TRBD1 TRBJ1-5 NA TRBV14 CASSQEEAGGSQPQHF TGTGCCAGCAGCCAAGAGGAGGCAGGGGGCAGTCAGCCCCAGCATTTT
NA TRBJ1-4 few TRBV5-1 CASGTYPNEKLFF TGCGCCAGCGGGACCTATCCTAATGAAAAACTGTTTTTT
TRBD1 TRBJ2-3 NA TRBV9 CASLGDRVSDTQYF TGTGCCAGCCTCGGGGACAGGGTGTCAGATACGCAGTATTTT
NA TRBJ2-2 NA TRBV7-2 CASSLVENTGELFF TGTGCCAGCAGCTTAGTCGAGAACACCGGGGAGCTGTTTTTT
TRBD1 TRBJ1-3 NA TRBV7-2 CASSFRQGGRNTIYF TGTGCCAGCAGCTTTAGACAGGGGGGAAGAAACACCATATATTTT
TRBD1 TRBJ1-2 NA TRBV6-1 CASTDRVYGYTF TGTGCCAGCACGGACAGGGTCTATGGCTACACCTTC
TRBD1 TRBJ1-4 few TRBV18 CASSRGQGEPGEKLFF TGTGCCAGCTCACGGGGACAGGGGGAACCGGGAGAAAAACTGTTTTTT
TRBD1 TRBJ1-1 NA TRBV27 CASRPRGRPTEAFF TGTGCCAGCAGACCCAGGGGGCGTCCCACTGAAGCTTTCTTT
TRBD1 TRBJ1-5 NA TRBV30 CAWSVRFDRGLYSNQPQHF TGTGCCTGGAGTGTACGGTTTGACAGGGGGCTTTATAGCAATCAGCCCCAGCATTTT
TRBD1 TRBJ2-5 NA TRBV7-2 CASSFHPGGGQETQYF TGTGCCAGCAGCTTCCATCCAGGGGGCGGTCAAGAGACCCAGTACTTC
NA TRBJ2-1 NA TRBV11-3 CASSTSSYNEQFF TGTGCCAGCAGCACTAGCTCCTACAATGAGCAGTTCTTC
TRBD1 TRBJ1-2 NA TRBV2 CASSEGGTGPNYGYTF TGTGCCAGCAGTGAAGGGGGGACAGGTCCCAACTATGGCTACACCTTC
NA TRBJ1-5 NA TRBV2 CASSEGLSSNQPQHF TGTGCCAGCAGTGAAGGACTCTCGAGCAATCAGCCCCAGCATTTT
NA TRBJ2-3 NA TRBV9 CASSPDTDTQYF TGTGCCAGCAGCCCAGACACAGATACGCAGTATTTT
TRBD2 TRBJ2-7 NA TRBV11-2 CASSVGGTRTEEQYF TGTGCCAGCAGCGTAGGTGGGACTAGGACGGAGGAGCAGTACTTC
NA TRBJ2-5 NA TRBV21-1 CASTCLSSGVVETQYF TGTGCCAGCACCTGTCTATCGTCAGGGGTGGTTGAGACCCAGTACTTC
NA TRBJ2-3 NA TRBV12-2 CASRPMRKYF TGTGCAAGTCGCCCTATGCGCAAGTATTTT
TRBD1 TRBJ1-3 NA TRBV28 CASRVDRRNTIYF TGTGCCAGCAGAGTGGACAGGAGAAACACCATATATTTT
NA TRBJ2-1 once TRBV30 CAWRIPWEQFF TGTGCCTGGAGAATCCCCTGGGAGCAGTTCTTC
TRBD1 TRBJ1-3 NA TRBV10-1 CARRGTGGAVAGNTIYF TGCGCCAGGAGGGGGACAGGGGGCGCGGTTGCTGGAAACACCATATATTTT
NA TRBJ1-4 few TRBV19 CASSIDLHTGKLFF TGTGCCAGTAGTATAGATCTTCATACAGGAAAACTGTTTTTT
NA TRBJ2-5 NA TRBV29-1 CSVGANLRKGETQYF TGCAGCGTTGGAGCAAATCTTAGGAAGGGGGAGACCCAGTACTTC
NA TRBJ1-2 NA TRBV15 CATNLGGEGGYTF TGTGCCACCAATTTAGGGGGGGAAGGCGGCTACACCTTC
NA TRBJ2-6 NA TRBV11-2 CASSQDNSAGANVLTF TGCGCCAGCAGCCAAGATAACAGTGCTGGGGCCAACGTCCTGACTTTC
TRBD2 TRBJ2-7 NA TRBV4-2 CASSQGGTSGIYEQYF TGTGCCAGCAGCCAAGGTGGGACTAGCGGGATCTACGAGCAGTACTTC
NA TRBJ2-5 NA TRBV30 CASHLGRKGTQYF TGTGCCAGCCACCTAGGGCGTAAGGGGACCCAGTACTTC
NA TRBJ1-2 NA TRBV19 CASSRQASYGYTF TGTGCCAGTAGTAGACAGGCGTCATATGGCTACACCTTC
NA TRBJ2-7 NA TRBV5-4 CASSNANSYEQYF TGTGCCAGCAGTAATGCGAACTCCTACGAGCAGTACTTC
NA TRBJ2-3 NA TRBV18 CASSPRAGNTDTQYF TGTGCCAGCTCACCGAGGGCGGGAAACACAGATACGCAGTATTTT
NA TRBJ2-1 NA TRBV5-4 CASSLEQGSYNEQFF TGTGCCAGCAGCTTGGAGCAGGGTTCCTACAATGAGCAGTTCTTC
NA TRBJ1-1 few TRBV6-5 CASSSTNTEAFF TGTGCCAGCAGTTCCACGAACACTGAAGCTTTCTTT
NA TRBJ1-1 NA TRBV5-1 CASSLKEGVNTEAFF TGCGCCAGCAGCTTGAAAGAAGGGGTGAACACTGAAGCTTTCTTT
NA TRBJ2-6 NA TRBV19 CAGGSGANVLTF TGTGCCGGCGGCTCTGGGGCCAACGTCCTGACTTTC
TRBD1 TRBJ2-3 NA TRBV19 CASRLDRDRSSGTQYF TGTGCCAGTAGGTTAGACCGGGACAGGTCCAGCGGTACGCAGTATTTT
TRBD1 TRBJ2-5 NA TRBV6-5 CASSSGTAQETQYF TGTGCCAGCAGTTCGGGGACAGCCCAAGAGACCCAGTACTTC
NA TRBJ1-1 NA TRBV28 CASSFDTEAFF TGTGCCAGCAGTTTTGACACTGAAGCTTTCTTT
NA TRBJ1-3 NA TRBV10-3 CAISESGGPGNTIYF TGTGCCATCAGTGAGTCGGGGGGCCCTGGAAACACCATATATTTT
TRBD2 TRBJ2-2 many TRBV7-6 CASRRIAGATGELFF TGTGCCAGCAGACGGATAGCGGGAGCCACCGGGGAGCTGTTTTTT
NA TRBJ2-2 NA TRBV7-8 CASSHKTVGINTGELFF TGTGCCAGCAGCCATAAGACAGTAGGCATTAACACCGGGGAGCTGTTTTTT
TRBD2 TRBJ2-5 NA TRBV15 CATSRDGVAGGQYF TGTGCCACCAGCAGAGATGGTGTAGCGGGAGGCCAGTACTTC
TRBD1 TRBJ1-1 NA TRBV28 CASSTTGFAFF TGTGCCAGCAGTACGACAGGGTTCGCTTTCTTT
TRBD2 TRBJ2-5 NA TRBV27 CASSTAGVGETQYF TGTGCCAGCAGTACAGCGGGAGTTGGAGAGACCCAGTACTTC
NA TRBJ2-3 NA TRBV4-1 CASSQGQSTDTQYF TGCGCCAGCAGCCAAGGACAGAGCACAGATACGCAGTATTTT
TRBD2 TRBJ2-7 few TRBV7-2 CASSFRDSGRAPEQYF TGTGCCAGCAGCTTCCGTGATAGCGGGAGGGCCCCCGAGCAGTACTTC
NA TRBJ1-1 NA TRBV28 CASSKGVAEAFF TGTGCCAGCAGTAAAGGGGTAGCTGAAGCTTTCTTT